This T cell receptor (beta chain) was obtained from a study of CD8 T cell repertoires and HIV-1 epitope variants. In germline, CDR1 is SEHNR, CDR2 FQNEAQ (reference sequence). Trimming cost V 1 base and J 1 base, with 5 bases left between them. This CDR3 comprises 14 residues. About this clone itself: Its matching antigen is unknown.

Using immunoSEQ multiplex PCR, the repertoire was profiled, and TCRdb retains in-frame clones only, with some absent. The sample carries some 7,000 clones, about 70% recorded once. Material for sequencing was cultured CD8+ T cells derived from PBMCs. This clonotype originated in a male donor with HIV. The chain couples TRBV7-9 to TRBJ2-1; D not resolved. The chain's CDR3 is CASSLDGSYNEQFF. CDR3 DNA: TGTGCCAGCAGCTTAGATGGGTCCTACAATGAGCAGTTCTTC.